The rows below give T cell receptor beta chains drawn from one sample of a study of shared clonotypes between healthy human individuals. Here immunoSEQ multiplex PCR was the method, and the copy in TCRdb shows in-frame clones only, minus some. The sample has millions of clones, approximately 93% seen once. Sequences were obtained from naive CD4+ T cells from PBMCs. The receptors were sampled from a man aged 18-30 years in good health. Some clones in this sample may be carry-over from other donors' samples. CDR3s include the opening cysteine and the closing phenylalanine or tryptophan. A D gene is named only where the DNA matches it firmly. Clone sizes are given selectively: once, few, many, or a class where the clone is expanded.

v_gene: TRBV6-5; j_gene: TRBJ2-7; d_gene: TRBD2; abundance: .; CDR3nt: TGTGCCAGCAGTTTGGGGCGGGAGATCTACGAGCAGTACTTC; CDR3aa: CASSLGREIYEQYF
v_gene: TRBV5-8; j_gene: TRBJ1-2; d_gene: .; abundance: .; CDR3nt: TGTGCCAGCAGCTTTATTCCCCACTATGGCTACACCTTC; CDR3aa: CASSFIPHYGYTF
v_gene: TRBV18; j_gene: TRBJ1-1; d_gene: .; abundance: .; CDR3nt: TGTGCCAGCTCACTGGGTGGGATAAAAAACACTGAAGCTTTCTTT; CDR3aa: CASSLGGIKNTEAFF
v_gene: TRBV10-3; j_gene: TRBJ1-1; d_gene: .; abundance: .; CDR3nt: TGTGCCATCAGCATAGCAGGGGCAGGGTCCTTGTGGTCCCCGAACACTGAAGCTTTCTTT; CDR3aa: CAISIAGAGSLWSPNTEAFF
v_gene: TRBV2; j_gene: TRBJ2-1; d_gene: TRBD1; abundance: once; CDR3nt: TGTGCCAGCAGTGGACAGGGGAGAGAGGATGAGCAGTTCTTC; CDR3aa: CASSGQGREDEQFF
v_gene: TRBV28; j_gene: TRBJ2-3; d_gene: TRBD2; abundance: .; CDR3nt: TGTGCCAGCAGTTATACTAGCGGGGCTAGCACAGATACGCAGTATTTT; CDR3aa: CASSYTSGASTDTQYF
v_gene: TRBV11-2; j_gene: TRBJ2-2; d_gene: .; abundance: .; CDR3nt: TGTGCCAGCAGCGCGGACCGCCAGGCCGGGGAGCTGTTTTTT; CDR3aa: CASSADRQAGELFF
v_gene: TRBV11-2; j_gene: TRBJ2-1; d_gene: TRBD2; abundance: .; CDR3nt: TGTGCCAGCAGCTTTGGTACCGGGACTAGCTATGAGCAGTTCTTC; CDR3aa: CASSFGTGTSYEQFF
v_gene: TRBV11-2; j_gene: TRBJ2-7; d_gene: TRBD2; abundance: .; CDR3nt: TGTGCCAGCAGCCTTACCGGGACTACTCTAGGGGACTACGAGCAGTACTTC; CDR3aa: CASSLTGTTLGDYEQYF
v_gene: TRBV4-3; j_gene: TRBJ2-1; d_gene: .; abundance: .; CDR3nt: TGCGCCAGCAGCCAATTGGGCACCCGGGGCAATGAGCAGTTCTTC; CDR3aa: CASSQLGTRGNEQFF
v_gene: TRBV7-7; j_gene: TRBJ1-1; d_gene: .; abundance: once; CDR3nt: TGTGCCAGCAGCCCTCTGACAGATGAAGCTTTCTTT; CDR3aa: CASSPLTDEAFF